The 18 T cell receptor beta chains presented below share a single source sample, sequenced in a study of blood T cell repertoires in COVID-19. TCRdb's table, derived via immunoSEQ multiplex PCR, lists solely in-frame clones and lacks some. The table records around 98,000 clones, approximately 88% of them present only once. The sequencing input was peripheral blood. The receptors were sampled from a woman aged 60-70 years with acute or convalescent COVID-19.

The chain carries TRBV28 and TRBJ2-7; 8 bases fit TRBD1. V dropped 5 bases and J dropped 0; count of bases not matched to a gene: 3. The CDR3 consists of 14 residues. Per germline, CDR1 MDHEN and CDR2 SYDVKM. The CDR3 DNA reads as TGTGCCAGCAGTCCGGGACAGGTCTCCTACGAGCAGTACTTC. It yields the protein CASSPGQVSYEQYF.

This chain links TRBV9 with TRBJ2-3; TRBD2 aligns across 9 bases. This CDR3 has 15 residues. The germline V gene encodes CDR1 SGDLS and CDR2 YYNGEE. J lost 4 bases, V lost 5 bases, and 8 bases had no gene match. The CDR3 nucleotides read TGTGCCAGCAGAGGCGGGGGGGCCGGCCCAGATACGCAGTATTTT. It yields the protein CASRGGGAGPDTQYF. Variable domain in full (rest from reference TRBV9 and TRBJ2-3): DSGVTQTPKHLITATGQRVTLRCSPRSGDLSVYWYQQSLDQGLQFLIQYYNGEERAKGNILERFSAQQFPDLHSELNLSSLELGDSALYFCASRGGGAGPDTQYFGPGTRLTVL.

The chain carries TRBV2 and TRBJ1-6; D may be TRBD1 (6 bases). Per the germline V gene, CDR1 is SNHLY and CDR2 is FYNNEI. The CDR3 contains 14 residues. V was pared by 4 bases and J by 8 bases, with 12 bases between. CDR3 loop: CASSAQQGYSPLHF. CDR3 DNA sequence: TGTGCCAGCAGTGCTCAACAGGGCTATTCACCCCTCCACTTT.

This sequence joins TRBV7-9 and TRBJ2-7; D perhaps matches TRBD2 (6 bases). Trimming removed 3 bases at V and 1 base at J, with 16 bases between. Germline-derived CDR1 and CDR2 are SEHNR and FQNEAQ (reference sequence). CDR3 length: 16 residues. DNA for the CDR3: TGTGCCAGCAGCTTCCCTCCTTGGCGGGGATCCTACGAGCAGTACTTC. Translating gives CASSFPPWRGSYEQYF.

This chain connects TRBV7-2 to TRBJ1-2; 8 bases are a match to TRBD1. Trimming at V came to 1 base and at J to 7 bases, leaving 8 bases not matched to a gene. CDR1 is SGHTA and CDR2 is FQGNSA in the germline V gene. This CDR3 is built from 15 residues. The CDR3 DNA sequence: TGTGCCAGCAGCTTAGATCTCGCAGGGGGCGGTGGCTACACCTTC. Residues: CASSLDLAGGGGYTF.

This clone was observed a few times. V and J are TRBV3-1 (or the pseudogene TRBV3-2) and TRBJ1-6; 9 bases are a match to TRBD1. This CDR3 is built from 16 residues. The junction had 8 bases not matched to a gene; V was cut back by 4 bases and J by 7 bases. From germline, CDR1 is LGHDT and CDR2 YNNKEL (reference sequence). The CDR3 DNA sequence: TGTGCCAGCAGCCCGCAAGGGGACAGGGTCAATTCACCCCTCCACTTT. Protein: CASSPQGDRVNSPLHF.

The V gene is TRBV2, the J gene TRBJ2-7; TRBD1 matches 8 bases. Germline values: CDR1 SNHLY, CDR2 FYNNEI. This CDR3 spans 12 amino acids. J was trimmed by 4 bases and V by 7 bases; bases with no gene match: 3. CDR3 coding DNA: TGTGCCAGCATTCAGGGGGCGTACGAGCAGTACTTC. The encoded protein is CASIQGAYEQYF.

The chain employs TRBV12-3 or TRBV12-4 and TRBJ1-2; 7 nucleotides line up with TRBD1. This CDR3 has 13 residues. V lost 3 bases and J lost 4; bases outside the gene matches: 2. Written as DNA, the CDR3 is TGTGCCAGCAGTTTGACAGGGAGCTATGGCTACACCTTC. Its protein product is CASSLTGSYGYTF.

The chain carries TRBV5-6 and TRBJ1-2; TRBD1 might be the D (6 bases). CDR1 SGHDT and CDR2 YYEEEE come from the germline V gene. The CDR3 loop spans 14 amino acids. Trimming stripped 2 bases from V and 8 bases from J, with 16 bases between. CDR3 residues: CASSFAGAHTGYTF. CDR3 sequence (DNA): TGTGCCAGCAGCTTCGCAGGGGCGCATACGGGCTACACCTTC.

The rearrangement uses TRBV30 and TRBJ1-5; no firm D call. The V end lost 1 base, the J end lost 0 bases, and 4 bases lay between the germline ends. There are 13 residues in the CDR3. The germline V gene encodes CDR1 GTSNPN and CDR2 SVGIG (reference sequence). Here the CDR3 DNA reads TGTGCCTGGAGTGCAGGTAGCAATCAGCCCCAGCATTTT. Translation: CAWSAGSNQPQHF.

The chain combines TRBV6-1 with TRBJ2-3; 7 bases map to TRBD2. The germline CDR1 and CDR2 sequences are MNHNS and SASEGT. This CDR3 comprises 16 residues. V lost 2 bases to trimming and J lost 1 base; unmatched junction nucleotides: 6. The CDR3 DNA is TGTGCCAGCAGTGAAACGGTGGCGGGAGGCACAGATACGCAGTATTTT. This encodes CASSETVAGGTDTQYF.

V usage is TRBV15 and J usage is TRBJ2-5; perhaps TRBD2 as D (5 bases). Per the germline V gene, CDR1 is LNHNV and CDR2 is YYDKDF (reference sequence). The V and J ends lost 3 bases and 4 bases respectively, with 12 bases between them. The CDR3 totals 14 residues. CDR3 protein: CATSSSAGGETQYF. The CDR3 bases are TGTGCCACCAGCAGTTCAGCAGGAGGAGAGACCCAGTACTTC.

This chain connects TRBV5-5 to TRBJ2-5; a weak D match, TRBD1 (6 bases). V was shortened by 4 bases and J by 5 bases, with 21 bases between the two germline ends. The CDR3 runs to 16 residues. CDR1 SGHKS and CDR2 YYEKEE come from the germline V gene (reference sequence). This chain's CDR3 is CASSPDPVSRGETQYF. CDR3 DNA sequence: TGTGCCAGCAGCCCAGATCCGGTGTCTAGGGGGGAGACCCAGTACTTC.

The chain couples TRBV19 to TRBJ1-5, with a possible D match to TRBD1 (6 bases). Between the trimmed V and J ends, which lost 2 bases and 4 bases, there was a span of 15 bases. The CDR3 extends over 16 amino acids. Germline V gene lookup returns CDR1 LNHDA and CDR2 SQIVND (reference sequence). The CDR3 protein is CASSITTRDTNQPQHF. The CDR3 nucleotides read TGTGCCAGTAGTATAACAACCCGGGACACTAATCAGCCCCAGCATTTT.

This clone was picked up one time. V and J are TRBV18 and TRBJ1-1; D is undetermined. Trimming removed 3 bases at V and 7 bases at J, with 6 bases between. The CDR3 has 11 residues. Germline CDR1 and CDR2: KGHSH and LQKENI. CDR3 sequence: CASSPRDEAFF. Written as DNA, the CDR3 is TGTGCCAGCTCACCCCGGGATGAAGCTTTCTTT. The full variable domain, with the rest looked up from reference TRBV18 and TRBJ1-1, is NAGVMQNPRHLVRRRGQEARLRCSPMKGHSHVYWYRQLPEEGLKFMVYLQKENIIDESGMPKERFSAEFPKEGPSILRIQQVVRGDSAAYFCASSPRDEAFFGQGTRLTVV.

CDR3 DNA: TGCGCCAGCAGCTCGATTTCGGGGGGTGGATCAGATACGCAGTATTTT. Its translation is CASSSISGGGSDTQYF. This chain uses TRBV5-1 with TRBJ2-3; 7 nucleotides line up with TRBD2. There are 16 residues in the CDR3. Germline CDR1 is SGHRS and CDR2 is YFSETQ. V lost 3 bases to trimming and J lost 4 bases; unmatched junction nucleotides: 11.

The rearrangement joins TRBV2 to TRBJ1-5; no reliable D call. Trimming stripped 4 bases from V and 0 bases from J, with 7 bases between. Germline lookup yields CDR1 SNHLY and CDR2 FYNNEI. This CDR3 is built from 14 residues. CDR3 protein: CASSVFHSNQPQHF. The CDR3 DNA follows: TGTGCCAGCAGTGTTTTCCATAGCAATCAGCCCCAGCATTTT.

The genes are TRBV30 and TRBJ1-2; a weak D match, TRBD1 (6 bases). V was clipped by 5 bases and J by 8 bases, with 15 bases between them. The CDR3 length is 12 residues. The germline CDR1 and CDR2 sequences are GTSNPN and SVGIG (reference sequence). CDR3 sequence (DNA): TGTGCCTGGGTTGGGCAGGGGAACGGCTACACCTTC. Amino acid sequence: CAWVGQGNGYTF.